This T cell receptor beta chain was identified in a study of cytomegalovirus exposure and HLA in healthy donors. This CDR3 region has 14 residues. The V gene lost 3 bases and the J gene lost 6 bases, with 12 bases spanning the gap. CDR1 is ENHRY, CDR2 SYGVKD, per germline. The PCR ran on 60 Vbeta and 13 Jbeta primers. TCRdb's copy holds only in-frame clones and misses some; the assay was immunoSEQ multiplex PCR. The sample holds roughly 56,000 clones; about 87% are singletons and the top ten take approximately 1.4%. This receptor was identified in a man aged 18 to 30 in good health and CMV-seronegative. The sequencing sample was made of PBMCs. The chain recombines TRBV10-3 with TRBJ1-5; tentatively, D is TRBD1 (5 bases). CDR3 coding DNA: TGTGCCATCAGTGACAGGGTTGTAGGTCAGCCCCAGCATTTT. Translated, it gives CAISDRVVGQPQHF.